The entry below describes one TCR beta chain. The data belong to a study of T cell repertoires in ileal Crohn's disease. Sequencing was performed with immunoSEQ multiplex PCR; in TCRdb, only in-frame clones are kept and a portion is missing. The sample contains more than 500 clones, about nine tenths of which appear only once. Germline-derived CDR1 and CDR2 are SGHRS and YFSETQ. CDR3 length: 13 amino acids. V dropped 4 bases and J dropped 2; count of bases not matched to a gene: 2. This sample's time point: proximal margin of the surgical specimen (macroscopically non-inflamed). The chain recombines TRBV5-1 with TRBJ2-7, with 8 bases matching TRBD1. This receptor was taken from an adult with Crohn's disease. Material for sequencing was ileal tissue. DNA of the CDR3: TGCGCCAGCAGCCAGACAGGGGCCTACGAGCAGTACTTC. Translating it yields CASSQTGAYEQYF.